This is a list of T cell receptor beta chains from one sample in a study of blood T cell repertoires in COVID-19. Repertoires were generated with immunoSEQ multiplex PCR, while TCRdb's copy carries only in-frame clones and drops some. The repertoire holds around 260,000 clones, with 86% as singletons. Sequencing was carried out using peripheral blood. The receptors come from a woman aged 25-40 years with active or convalescent COVID-19. CDR3s include the opening cysteine and the closing phenylalanine or tryptophan. D genes are given only for firm matches. Clone sizes are given selectively: once, few, many, or a class where the clone is expanded.

TGTGCCAGCAGCGATGGACTAGCGGGGTCAGATACGCAGTATTTT | CASSDGLAGSDTQYF | TRBJ2-3 | TRBV2 | - | TRBD2
TGTGCCAGTAGTTTCCTGAATCAGCCCCAGCATTTT | CASSFLNQPQHF | TRBJ1-5 | TRBV19 | - | -
TGTGCCAGCAGTTGGGACAGGGAATCTATGGGCTACACCTTC | CASSWDRESMGYTF | TRBJ1-2 | TRBV28 | - | TRBD1
TGCGCCAGCAGCCGGGCGGGAGGGGGAAACTCCTACGAGCAGTACTTC | CASSRAGGGNSYEQYF | TRBJ2-7 | TRBV4-3 | - | TRBD2
TGTGCCAGCAGCCCAGGACTAGGCTCCTACGAGCGGTACTTC | CASSPGLGSYERYF | TRBJ2-7 | TRBV7-6 | - | TRBD2
TGTGCCAGCAGTGAAGCAGGGGGGACTCAGCCCCAGCATTTT | CASSEAGGTQPQHF | TRBJ1-5 | TRBV25-1 | - | TRBD1
TGTGCCAGCAGTGGTTTAGTCACAGGGCCCTACGAGCAGTACTTC | CASSGLVTGPYEQYF | TRBJ2-7 | TRBV25-1 | - | -
TGTGCCAGCAGCTTAGCCCATCGGGGAAGGTCCTGGGATCAGCCCCAGCATTTT | CASSLAHRGRSWDQPQHF | TRBJ1-5 | TRBV7-8 | - | -
TGTGCCAGTAGTATAGTTCCAGGGGGACAACTTATCTATGGCTACACCTTC | CASSIVPGGQLIYGYTF | TRBJ1-2 | TRBV19 | - | TRBD1
TGTGCCAGCAGCCCGGGGGAGACCCAGTACTTC | CASSPGETQYF | TRBJ2-5 | TRBV5-4 | - | -
TGTGCCAGCATGGGAGCCCACACTAGGGGACTGACAGATACGCAGTATTTT | CASMGAHTRGLTDTQYF | TRBJ2-3 | TRBV2 | - | -
TGTGCCAGCAGCCTGGGGCCTGCGTATGGCTACACCTTC | CASSLGPAYGYTF | TRBJ1-2 | TRBV27 | - | -
TGCGCCAGCAGCTCGGGGGTTAGTTTTGCCGGGGAGCTGTTTTTT | CASSSGVSFAGELFF | TRBJ2-2 | TRBV5-1 | few | -
TGTGCCAGCCGGCGGGGGGCCGTTGAAAAACTGTTTTTT | CASRRGAVEKLFF | TRBJ1-4 | TRBV2 | - | -
TGTGCCAGCAGTTTACACAGGGCCGACTATGGCTACACCTTC | CASSLHRADYGYTF | TRBJ1-2 | TRBV6-6 | - | -
TGTGCCAGCAGCCAAGATCATGAGGGCGGGGGGGCGCCATATTTT | CASSQDHEGGGAPYF | TRBJ2-3 | TRBV4-2 | - | TRBD2
TGTGCCAGCAGTATAGGACAGGGGGCCTACGAGCAGTACTTC | CASSIGQGAYEQYF | TRBJ2-7 | TRBV2 | - | TRBD1
TGTGCCAGCAGCCCCCCGGGGAGCTCCTACGAGCAGTACTTC | CASSPPGSSYEQYF | TRBJ2-7 | TRBV6-5 | - | -
TGCAGCGTTGGGAGGGCTAGCACAGATACGCAGTATTTT | CSVGRASTDTQYF | TRBJ2-3 | TRBV29-1 | - | -
TGTGCCATCAGTGAGTGGGGGGGCTCTGGGGCCAACGTCCTGACTTTC | CAISEWGGSGANVLTF | TRBJ2-6 | TRBV10-3 | - | TRBD2
TGTGCCAGCAGCTTGGTGGCGGGAAATCAGTACTTC | CASSLVAGNQYF | TRBJ2-4 | TRBV5-6 | - | -
TGCGCCAGCAGCTTGGCCCTAGGACTAGCTGGTGGGGAGCTGTTTTTT | CASSLALGLAGGELFF | TRBJ2-2 | TRBV5-1 | - | TRBD2
TGTGCCAGCAGCCAAACCACAGGGGGCTGGGACTACACCTTC | CASSQTTGGWDYTF | TRBJ1-2 | TRBV7-9 | - | TRBD1
TGTGCCAGCAGTTACGACACGGGGTCTACGGAAAAACTGTTTTTT | CASSYDTGSTEKLFF | TRBJ1-4 | TRBV6-2/TRBV6-3 | - | -
TGTGCCAGCAGTGTAGCCTACAATGAGCAGTTCTTC | CASSVAYNEQFF | TRBJ2-1 | TRBV25-1 | - | -
TGCAGCGTATCGGACAGGAACTACGAGCAGTACTTC | CSVSDRNYEQYF | TRBJ2-7 | TRBV29-1 | - | TRBD1
TGTGCCAGCAGCTCACAGGGTGGTGAAAACACCATATATTTT | CASSSQGGENTIYF | TRBJ1-3 | TRBV7-9 | - | -
TGCGCCAGCAGTCCTCGACAGGGTTTTTTGGGCGATGAGCAGTTCTTC | CASSPRQGFLGDEQFF | TRBJ2-1 | TRBV23-1 | - | TRBD1
TGTGCCAGCAGTTTATTTGGACAGGGAGATGAAAAACTGTTTTTT | CASSLFGQGDEKLFF | TRBJ1-4 | TRBV27 | - | TRBD1
TGTGCCAGCAGCTTAGGAAGGACAGGGGGCTTTGGCTACACCTTC | CASSLGRTGGFGYTF | TRBJ1-2 | TRBV7-2 | once | TRBD1
TGTGCCAGCAGCCCTGACACCGGGGAGCTGTTTTTT | CASSPDTGELFF | TRBJ2-2 | TRBV7-3 | - | -